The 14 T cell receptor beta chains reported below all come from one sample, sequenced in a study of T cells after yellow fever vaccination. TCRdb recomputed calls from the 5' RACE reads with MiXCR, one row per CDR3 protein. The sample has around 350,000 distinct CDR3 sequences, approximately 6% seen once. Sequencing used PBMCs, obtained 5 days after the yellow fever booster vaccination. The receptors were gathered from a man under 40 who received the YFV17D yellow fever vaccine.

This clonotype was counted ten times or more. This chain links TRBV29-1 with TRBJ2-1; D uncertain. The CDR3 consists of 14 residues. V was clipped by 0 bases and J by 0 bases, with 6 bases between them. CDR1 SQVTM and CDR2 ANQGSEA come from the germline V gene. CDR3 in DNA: TGCAGCGTTGAAGACTACACCTCCTACAATGAGCAGTTCTTC. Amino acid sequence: CSVEDYTSYNEQFF.

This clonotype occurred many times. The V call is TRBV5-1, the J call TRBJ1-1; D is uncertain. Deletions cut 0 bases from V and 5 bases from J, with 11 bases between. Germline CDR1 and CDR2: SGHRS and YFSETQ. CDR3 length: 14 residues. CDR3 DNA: TGCGCCAGCAGCTTGGGGAGAGCGAGTACTGAAGCTTTCTTT. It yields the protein CASSLGRASTEAFF.

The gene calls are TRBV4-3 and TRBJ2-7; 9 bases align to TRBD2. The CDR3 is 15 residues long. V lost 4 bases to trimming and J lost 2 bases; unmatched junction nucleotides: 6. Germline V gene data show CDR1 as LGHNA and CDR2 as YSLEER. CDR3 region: CASSRETSGTYEQYF. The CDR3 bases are TGCGCCAGCAGCCGAGAGACTAGCGGTACCTACGAGCAGTACTTC.

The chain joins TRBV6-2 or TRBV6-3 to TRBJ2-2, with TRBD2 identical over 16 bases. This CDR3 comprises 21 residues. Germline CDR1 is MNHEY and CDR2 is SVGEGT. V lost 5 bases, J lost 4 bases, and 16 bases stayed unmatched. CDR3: CASSTRSTGLAGGPVTGELFF. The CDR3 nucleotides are TGTGCCAGCAGTACCCGCTCAACGGGACTAGCGGGAGGGCCGGTCACCGGGGAGCTGTTTTTT.

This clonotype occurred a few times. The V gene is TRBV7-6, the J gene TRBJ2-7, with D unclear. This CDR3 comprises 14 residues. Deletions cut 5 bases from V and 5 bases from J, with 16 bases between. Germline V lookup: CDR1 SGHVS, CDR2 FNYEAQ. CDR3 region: CASSTGRTPDEQYF. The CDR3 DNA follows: TGTGCCAGCAGCACCGGACGGACGCCTGACGAGCAGTACTTC.

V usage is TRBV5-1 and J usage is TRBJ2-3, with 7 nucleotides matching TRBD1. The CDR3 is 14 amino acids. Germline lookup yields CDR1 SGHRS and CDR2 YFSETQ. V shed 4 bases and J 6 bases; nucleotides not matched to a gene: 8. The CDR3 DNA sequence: TGCGCCAGCAGCCCGGGACAGAAGATGGATACGCAGTATTTT. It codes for CASSPGQKMDTQYF. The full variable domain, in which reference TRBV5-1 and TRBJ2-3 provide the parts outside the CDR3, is KAGVTQTPRYLIKTRGQQVTLSCSPISGHRSVSWYQQTPGQGLQFLFEYFSETQRNKGNFPGRFSGRQFSNSRSEMNVSTLELGDSALYLCASSPGQKMDTQYFGPGTRLTVL.

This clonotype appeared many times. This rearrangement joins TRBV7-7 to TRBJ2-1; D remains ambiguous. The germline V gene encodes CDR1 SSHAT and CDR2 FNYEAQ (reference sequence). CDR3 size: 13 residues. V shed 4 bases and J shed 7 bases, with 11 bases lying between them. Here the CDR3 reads CASSSEWGNEQFF. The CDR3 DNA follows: TGTGCCAGCAGCTCCGAGTGGGGTAATGAGCAGTTCTTC.

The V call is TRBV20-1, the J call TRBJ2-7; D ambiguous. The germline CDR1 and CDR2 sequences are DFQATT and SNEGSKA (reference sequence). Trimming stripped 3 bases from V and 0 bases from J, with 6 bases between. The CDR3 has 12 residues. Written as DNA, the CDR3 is TGCAGTGCTAGTCCCGTCTCCTACGAGCAGTACTTC. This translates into CSASPVSYEQYF.

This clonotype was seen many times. This CDR3 is CASSLADGGDEQFF. CDR3 bases: TGTGCCAGCAGCTTAGCGGACGGGGGGGATGAGCAGTTCTTC. The chain joins TRBV7-2 to TRBJ2-1; 8 nucleotides match TRBD2. CDR1 SGHTA and CDR2 FQGNSA come from the germline V gene. This CDR3 has 14 residues. The V gene end was trimmed by 0 bases and the J gene end by 8 bases; junction bases not matched to a gene: 3.

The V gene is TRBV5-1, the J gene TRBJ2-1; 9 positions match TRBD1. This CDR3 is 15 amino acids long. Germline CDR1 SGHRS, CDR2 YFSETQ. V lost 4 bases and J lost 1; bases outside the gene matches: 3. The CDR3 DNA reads TGCGCCAGCAGCAAGACAGGGGGTTCCTACAATGAGCAGTTCTTC. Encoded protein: CASSKTGGSYNEQFF.

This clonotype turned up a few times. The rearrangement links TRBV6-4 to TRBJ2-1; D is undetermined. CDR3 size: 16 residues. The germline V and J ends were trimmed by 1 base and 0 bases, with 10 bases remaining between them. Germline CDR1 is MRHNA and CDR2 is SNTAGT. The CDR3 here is CASSDLARSSYNEQFF. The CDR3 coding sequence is TGTGCCAGCAGTGACTTGGCTCGAAGCTCCTACAATGAGCAGTTCTTC.

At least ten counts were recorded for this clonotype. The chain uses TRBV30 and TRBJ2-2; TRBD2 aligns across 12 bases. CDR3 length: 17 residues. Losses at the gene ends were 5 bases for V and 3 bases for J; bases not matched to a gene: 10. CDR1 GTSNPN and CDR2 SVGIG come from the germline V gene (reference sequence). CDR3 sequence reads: CAWGGLAGGPDTGELFF. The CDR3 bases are TGTGCCTGGGGGGGGCTAGCGGGAGGGCCGGACACCGGGGAGCTGTTTTTT.

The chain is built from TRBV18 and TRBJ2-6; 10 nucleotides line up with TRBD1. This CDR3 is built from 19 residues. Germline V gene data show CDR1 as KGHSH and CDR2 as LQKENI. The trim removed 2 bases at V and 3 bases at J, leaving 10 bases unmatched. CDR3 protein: CASSPDRGRGSIGANVLTF. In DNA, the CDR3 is TGTGCCAGCTCACCAGACAGGGGGCGTGGAAGCATTGGGGCCAACGTCCTGACTTTC.

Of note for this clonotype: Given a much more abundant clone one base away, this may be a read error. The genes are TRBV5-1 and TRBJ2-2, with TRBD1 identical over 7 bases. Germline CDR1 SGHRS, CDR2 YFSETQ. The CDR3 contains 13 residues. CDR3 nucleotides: TGCGCCAGCAGCATCGACAGGGCCGGGGATCTGTTTTTT. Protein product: CASSIDRAGDLFF.